Below are 24 T cell receptor beta chains sequenced from a single sample in a study of T cells after yellow fever vaccination. A single record per CDR3 protein comes from TCRdb applying MiXCR to the 5' RACE reads. Of about 400,000 distinct CDR3 sequences listed, approximately 6% are singletons. Sequenced here: PBMCs, sampled 5 days after the yellow fever booster vaccination. The receptors come from a man aged 30 to 39 who received the YFV17D yellow fever vaccine.

The CDR3 here is CASSFNTGVEETQYF. CDR3 DNA: TGTGCCAGCAGCTTTAATACAGGGGTCGAAGAGACCCAGTACTTC. The chain uses TRBV7-6 and TRBJ2-5; TRBD1 agrees at 7 bases. The CDR3 loop spans 15 amino acids. In germline, CDR1 is SGHVS, CDR2 FNYEAQ. J lost 3 bases, V lost 3 bases, and 7 bases had no gene match.

This clonotype was observed at least ten times. The chain couples TRBV20-1 to TRBJ2-3; TRBD1 might be the D (5 bases). Deletions cut 0 bases from V and 6 bases from J, with 19 bases between. The CDR3 extends over 16 amino acids. Germline-derived CDR1 and CDR2 are DFQATT and SNEGSKA (reference sequence). The CDR3, as DNA: TGCAGTGCTAGAGATTTCGCAGGGATCATAAGGGATACGCAGTATTTT. It specifies CSARDFAGIIRDTQYF.

With regard to this clonotype: A much larger clone differs from this one at a single base, so this may be a read error. The chain is built from TRBV3-1 and TRBJ2-3, with a possible D match to TRBD2 (5 bases). Germline-derived CDR1 and CDR2 are LGHDT and YNNKEL (reference sequence). CDR3 length equals 14 residues. The chain's CDR3 is CASSQDRLANTLYF. In DNA form, the CDR3 reads TGTGCCAGCAGCCAAGATAGGTTAGCGAATACGCTGTATTTT.

The genes are TRBV11-2 and TRBJ2-2, with no clear D. Per the germline V gene, CDR1 is SGHAT and CDR2 is FQNNGV. This CDR3 is built from 14 residues. Trimming removed 1 base at V and 5 bases at J, with 8 bases between. DNA for the CDR3: TGTGCCAGCAGCTTAGCTGGCAAAACCGGGGAGCTGTTTTTT. It specifies CASSLAGKTGELFF.

Many counts were recorded for this clonotype. The chain recombines TRBV7-9 with TRBJ1-1; D remains ambiguous. CDR1 is SEHNR and CDR2 is FQNEAQ in the germline V gene (reference sequence). The V gene lost 1 base and the J gene lost 6 bases, with 9 bases spanning the gap. The CDR3 is 13 residues long. The CDR3 loop reads CASSLVSISEAFF. The CDR3 DNA reads TGTGCCAGCAGCTTAGTTAGCATCTCTGAAGCTTTCTTT.

This clonotype was picked up a small number of times. The chain is built from TRBV20-1 and TRBJ2-2; 10 nucleotides agree with TRBD2. The CDR3 length is 17 residues. Trimming cost V 2 bases and J 6 bases; bases outside gene matches: 12. In germline, CDR1 is DFQATT, CDR2 SNEGSKA (reference sequence). DNA for the CDR3: TGCAGTGCTAGAAGGTCTAGCGGGAGAAGTTTGGCCGGGGAGCTGTTTTTT. Amino acid sequence: CSARRSSGRSLAGELFF.

The chain has TRBV28 and TRBJ2-7, with D perhaps given as TRBD1 or TRBD2 (6 bases each). The CDR3 spans 14 residues. Germline V gives CDR1 MDHEN, CDR2 SYDVKM. V lost 5 bases to trimming and J lost 3 bases, with 14 bases between them. CDR3 nucleotide sequence: TGTGCCAGCAGTACCCGGGGGCAGTACTACGAGCAGTACTTC. Protein sequence: CASSTRGQYYEQYF.

This clonotype was counted between two and nine times. The V and J genes are TRBV20-1 and TRBJ2-2; 7 bases match TRBD1. There are 14 residues in the CDR3. J gave up 4 bases and V 2 bases, and 4 bases lay outside the gene matches. Germline-derived CDR1 and CDR2 are DFQATT and SNEGSKA (reference sequence). The CDR3 loop reads CSARKGASTGELFF. The CDR3 DNA sequence: TGCAGTGCTAGAAAGGGGGCGAGCACCGGGGAGCTGTTTTTT.

This clonotype was seen at least ten times. The chain recombines TRBV29-1 with TRBJ2-3, with D unclear. Trimming shortened V by 3 bases and J by 4 bases, and 8 bases separated the two germline ends. This CDR3 comprises 12 residues. CDR1 SQVTM and CDR2 ANQGSEA come from the germline V gene. The CDR3 DNA sequence: TGCAGCGTTGACATCGACGCAGATACGCAGTATTTT. This gives the protein CSVDIDADTQYF.

This clonotype was detected ten times or more. This rearrangement joins TRBV2 to TRBJ2-7, with no clear D. The CDR3 runs to 11 residues. Germline values: CDR1 SNHLY, CDR2 FYNNEI. V was clipped by 4 bases and J by 6 bases, with 7 bases between them. Here the CDR3 DNA reads TGTGCCAGCAGTGTGGACCCCGAGCAGTACTTC. Protein product: CASSVDPEQYF.

A few counts support this clonotype. The chain links TRBV28 to TRBJ2-3, with 8 positions matching TRBD2. With V trimmed by 5 bases and J by 1 base, 5 bases remained unmatched. CDR1 is MDHEN, CDR2 SYDVKM, per germline. The CDR3 has 15 amino acids. CDR3 DNA sequence: TGTGCCAGCAGTACCACTAGCGGAGGCACAGATACGCAGTATTTT. Translation: CASSTTSGGTDTQYF. Full variable domain (rest looked up from reference TRBV28 and TRBJ2-3): DVKVTQSSRYLVKRTGEKVFLECVQDMDHENMFWYRQDPGLGLRLIYFSYDVKMKEKGDIPEGYSVSREKKERFSLILESASTNQTSMYLCASSTTSGGTDTQYFGPGTRLTVL.

This clonotype was counted ten times or more. The chain joins TRBV20-1 to TRBJ2-5; possible D gene TRBD2, 6 bases. V dropped 6 bases and J dropped 7 bases, with 15 bases sitting between them. Germline CDR1 DFQATT, CDR2 SNEGSKA (reference sequence). The CDR3 extends over 12 amino acids. DNA for the CDR3: TGCAGTGCAACCGGGACTCGGGTGACCCAGTACTTC. Amino acid sequence: CSATGTRVTQYF.

V is TRBV12-3 or TRBV12-4 and J is TRBJ2-1; D uncertain. This CDR3 is built from 12 residues. Trimming took 6 bases from V and 8 from J, leaving 11 bases between them. This chain's CDR3 is CASSTTSDEQFF. The CDR3 DNA is TGTGCCAGCAGCACGACTTCTGATGAGCAGTTCTTC.

This clonotype came up many times. The chain is built from TRBV9 and TRBJ2-1, with D tentatively TRBD1 (6 bases). From germline, CDR1 is SGDLS and CDR2 YYNGEE. The CDR3 extends over 16 amino acids. Trimming took 0 bases from V and 0 from J, leaving 10 bases between them. Here the CDR3 DNA reads TGTGCCAGCAGCGTAGAGGGGACAACCTCCTACAATGAGCAGTTCTTC. This translates into CASSVEGTTSYNEQFF. The variable domain in full, completed from reference TRBV9 and TRBJ2-1, reads DSGVTQTPKHLITATGQRVTLRCSPRSGDLSVYWYQQSLDQGLQFLIQYYNGEERAKGNILERFSAQQFPDLHSELNLSSLELGDSALYFCASSVEGTTSYNEQFFGPGTRLTVL.

The sample holds a few counts of this clonotype. The chain joins TRBV6-1 to TRBJ2-1; a weak D match, TRBD1 (5 bases). The CDR3 is 14 residues long. V was trimmed by 6 bases and J by 6 bases, leaving 15 bases between them. CDR1 and CDR2 (germline): MNHNS, SASEGT. CDR3: CASSSVRQGNEQFF. As DNA, the CDR3 is TGTGCCAGCAGCTCAGTTAGGCAGGGCAATGAGCAGTTCTTC.

This clonotype was detected ten times or more. The chain is built from TRBV5-1 and TRBJ2-7; no reliable D call. V dropped 0 bases and J dropped 2 bases, with 15 bases sitting between them. Germline values: CDR1 SGHRS, CDR2 YFSETQ. The CDR3 is 16 amino acids. Written as DNA, the CDR3 is TGCGCCAGCAGCTTGGACTCCTTTGGCGCGCCCTACGAGCAGTACTTC. Encoded protein: CASSLDSFGAPYEQYF. Variable domain in full (rest from reference TRBV5-1 and TRBJ2-7): KAGVTQTPRYLIKTRGQQVTLSCSPISGHRSVSWYQQTPGQGLQFLFEYFSETQRNKGNFPGRFSGRQFSNSRSEMNVSTLELGDSALYLCASSLDSFGAPYEQYFGPGTRLTVT.

V and J are TRBV29-1 and TRBJ2-1, with a tentative D call TRBD2 (6 bases). Trimming took 1 base from V and 0 from J, leaving 16 bases between them. The CDR3 is 17 amino acids. CDR1 is SQVTM and CDR2 is ANQGSEA in the germline V gene. The DNA of the CDR3 is TGCAGCGTTGAAGGGTTCAGCGGAGGGAGCTCCTACAATGAGCAGTTCTTC. As protein: CSVEGFSGGSSYNEQFF.

The chain links TRBV6-1 to TRBJ2-3, with D possibly being TRBD1 (6 bases). CDR3 length equals 16 residues. CDR1 is MNHNS and CDR2 is SASEGT in the germline V gene. Trimming took 6 bases from V and 2 from J, leaving 18 bases between them. CDR3 amino acids: CASSPGGGAPTDTQYF. CDR3 bases: TGTGCCAGCAGCCCTGGGGGCGGAGCGCCCACAGATACGCAGTATTTT.

This clonotype was seen only a few times. The chain joins TRBV29-1 to TRBJ2-3; D is unresolved. The CDR3 has 10 amino acids. Germline V gene data show CDR1 as SQVTM and CDR2 as ANQGSEA. V lost 5 bases to trimming and J lost 6 bases, with 6 bases between them. The CDR3 is CSVIGDTQYF. DNA for the CDR3: TGCAGCGTTATAGGGGATACGCAGTATTTT.

The chain couples TRBV7-8 to TRBJ2-1, with 11 bases fitting TRBD2. The CDR3 extends over 19 amino acids. V was clipped by 4 bases and J by 10 bases; unmatched bases: 21. The germline V gene has CDR1 SGHVS and CDR2 FQNEAQ. This CDR3 reads CASSSMFSVGLAGGREQFF. CDR3 nucleotide sequence: TGTGCCAGCAGCTCGATGTTTTCGGTAGGGCTAGCGGGAGGAAGAGAGCAGTTCTTC.

V gene TRBV12-3 or TRBV12-4 combines with J gene TRBJ1-2, with D unresolved. Trimming stripped 7 bases from V and 5 bases from J, with 20 bases between. The CDR3 runs 15 residues. CDR3 in amino acids: CASTPSYYSDYGYTF. The CDR3 DNA follows: TGTGCCAGCACTCCCAGTTACTACAGCGATTATGGCTACACCTTC.

At least ten counts were recorded for this clonotype. This chain connects TRBV12-3 or TRBV12-4 to TRBJ1-2; D gene ambiguous. The CDR3 loop spans 14 amino acids. Deletions cut 1 base from V and 8 bases from J, with 14 bases between. The CDR3 DNA follows: TGTGCCAGCAGTTTAGGAAAGCCAGTAGACGGCTACACCTTC. This sequence encodes CASSLGKPVDGYTF.

This clonotype was picked up many times. The J gene is TRBJ2-7, the V gene TRBV2; TRBD1 is a possible D gene (6 bases). CDR1 and CDR2 (germline): SNHLY, FYNNEI. The CDR3 totals 13 residues. The V end lost 7 bases, the J end lost 4 bases, and 14 bases lay between the germline ends. The CDR3 loop reads CASIHRAGYEQYF. The CDR3, as DNA: TGTGCCAGCATCCACAGGGCTGGATACGAGCAGTACTTC.

The chain uses TRBV14 and TRBJ1-6; 7 positions match TRBD1. Germline-derived CDR1 and CDR2 are SGHDN and FVKESK. J lost 7 bases, V lost 1 base, and 1 base had no gene match. The CDR3 runs 14 residues. The CDR3 sequence: CASSQGQGNSPLHF. In DNA, the CDR3 is TGTGCCAGCAGCCAAGGACAGGGAAATTCACCCCTCCACTTT.